Given below is one T cell receptor (beta chain) in context. The data were obtained in a study of blood T cell repertoires in COVID-19. Study context: There were acute and convalescent COVID-19 samples, and they came from the United States, Italy and Spain. The analysed material was cDNA or gDNA that came from T cells, B-cell-depleted T cells, or PBMCs.

V lost 1 base and J 4 bases, leaving 9 bases between the germline ends. This CDR3 contains 13 residues. Germline V gives CDR1 GTSNPN, CDR2 SVGIG (reference sequence). Authors' processing steps: For nucleated cells, counts were estimated from reference gene primer amplification. Produced via immunoSEQ multiplex PCR; TCRdb's table is partial and in-frame only. V and J calls and clone size are as listed in that table; D and trimming were resolved from the DNA. The sample has under 70,000 clones; roughly 75% are singletons. This TCR derives from a human donor in a cohort sampled during active COVID-19. The J gene is TRBJ2-3, the V gene TRBV30, with a weak D call TRBD2 (6 bases). The sample was peripheral blood. The CDR3 here is CAWSAGGADTQYF. CDR3 DNA: TGTGCCTGGAGTGCTGGAGGGGCAGATACGCAGTATTTT.